One sample yielded the 23 T cell receptor beta chains listed below, sequenced in a study of response to subunit inactivated influenza vaccine. TCRdb reprocessed the RT-PCR reads via MiXCR and lists one record per CDR3 protein. Of hundreds of thousands of distinct CDR3 sequences in the sample, about 12% were seen once. This material consisted of non-naive T cells sorted from PBMCs, taken 14 days before vaccination. Receptors were obtained from a man aged 45 to 65 who received an inactivated influenza vaccine.

This clonotype was seen repeatedly, ten times or more. This chain connects TRBV7-8 to TRBJ2-3; D is uncertain. V lost 3 bases, J lost 7 bases, and 8 bases lay in between. CDR3 length: 12 residues. Germline lookup yields CDR1 SGHVS and CDR2 FQNEAQ. Written as DNA, the CDR3 is TGTGCCAGCAGCTTTTCCCACAATACGCAGTATTTT. This codes for CASSFSHNTQYF.

The table lists this clonotype with a few counts. V is TRBV20-1 and J is TRBJ2-3, with 13 bases lining up with TRBD2. Per germline, CDR1 DFQATT and CDR2 SNEGSKA (reference sequence). This CDR3 has 18 residues. The V and J ends lost 2 bases and 4 bases, in that order; junction bases with no gene match: 12. The CDR3 loop is CSARRTPTSGGAADTQYF. CDR3 nucleotides: TGCAGTGCTAGACGAACCCCCACTAGCGGGGGGGCCGCAGATACGCAGTATTTT.

The chain uses TRBV13 and TRBJ2-2; 9 bases agree with TRBD2. Trimming cost V 7 bases and J 3 bases; bases outside gene matches: 9. This CDR3 is built from 16 residues. Germline loops: CDR1 PRHDT, CDR2 FYEKMQ (reference sequence). The DNA of the CDR3 is TGTGCCAGCACCCGGGGGAGCGGGAGGCACACCGGGGAGCTGTTTTTT. Translated, it gives CASTRGSGRHTGELFF.

The chain employs TRBV28 and TRBJ2-7, with D possibly being TRBD1 or TRBD2 (5 bases each). Germline V gene sequence: CDR1 MDHEN, CDR2 SYDVKM. The CDR3 is 18 residues long. V dropped 6 bases and J dropped 0 bases, with 24 bases sitting between them. The CDR3 sequence is CASRGRLGDQGSSYEQYF. The CDR3, as DNA: TGTGCCAGCAGGGGTCGTTTGGGGGACCAAGGGAGCTCCTACGAGCAGTACTTC.

The V gene is TRBV20-1, the J gene TRBJ1-1, with D maybe TRBD1 (5 bases). The CDR3 extends over 12 amino acids. Trimming stripped 2 bases from V and 12 bases from J, with 16 bases between. The germline V gene encodes CDR1 DFQATT and CDR2 SNEGSKA (reference sequence). The CDR3 protein is CSARIGGPESFF. The CDR3 DNA reads as TGCAGTGCTAGAATCGGGGGACCGGAGTCTTTCTTT.

The rearrangement links TRBV6-1 to TRBJ2-1; no clear D gene. V was cut by 3 bases and J by 4 bases, with 13 bases left in between. CDR1 is MNHNS and CDR2 is SASEGT in the germline V gene. This CDR3 is 15 amino acids long. CDR3 loop: CASSETVRRYNEQFF. The CDR3 DNA reads TGTGCCAGCAGTGAGACCGTTCGGCGGTACAATGAGCAGTTCTTC.

The chain couples TRBV20-1 to TRBJ2-7; perhaps TRBD1 as D (8 bases). Trimming took 4 bases from V and 5 from J, leaving 21 bases between them. From germline, CDR1 is DFQATT and CDR2 SNEGSKA (reference sequence). This CDR3 has 15 residues. The CDR3 region is CSAKRNRGGSDEQYF. DNA for the CDR3: TGCAGTGCTAAACGAAACAGGGGGGGTAGCGACGAGCAGTACTTC.

This clonotype was seen ten or more times. The chain carries TRBV24-1 and TRBJ2-7; 9 nucleotides agree with TRBD1. V shed 0 bases, J shed 5 bases, and the junction held 4 bases outside the gene matches. Germline CDR1 reads KGHDR; CDR2 reads SFDVKD. The CDR3 length is 15 residues. Here the CDR3 DNA reads TGTGCCACCAGTGATTTGCGGGGACAGGGTAACGAGCAGTACTTC. The encoded protein is CATSDLRGQGNEQYF.

V usage is TRBV28 and J usage is TRBJ2-5, with 8 bases matching TRBD2. V shed 11 bases and J 5 bases; nucleotides not matched to a gene: 10. This CDR3 has 13 amino acids. Germline V gene data show CDR1 as MDHEN and CDR2 as SYDVKM. The CDR3 reads CASTGGDRETQYF. CDR3 nucleotides: TGTGCCTCCACGGGGGGGGATAGGGAGACCCAGTACTTC.

Many counts were recorded for this clonotype. The CDR3 nucleotides are TGTGCCAGCAGTGAGCGGGAGGGCCTCTACGAGCAGTACTTC. Its protein is CASSEREGLYEQYF. The chain uses TRBV12-3 or TRBV12-4 and TRBJ2-7, with TRBD2 identical over 10 bases. With 5 bases clipped from V and 3 bases from J, the junction kept 4 bases outside the gene matches. The CDR3 loop spans 14 amino acids.

The sample holds a few counts of this clonotype. J is TRBJ1-2 and V is TRBV27; no definite D call. With 2 bases removed from V and 8 bases from J, the gap between germline ends came to 12 bases. CDR3 length: 13 amino acids. In germline, CDR1 is MNHEY, CDR2 SMNVEV (reference sequence). CDR3 DNA sequence: TGTGCCAGCAGTTTAACCCCCGGGCTAGGCTACACCTTC. Translated, it gives CASSLTPGLGYTF.

This clonotype appeared many times. The gene calls are TRBV11-2 and TRBJ2-1; D is unclear. Trimming left V 1 base short and J 5 bases short, with 9 bases between. Germline-derived CDR1 and CDR2 are SGHAT and FQNNGV. The CDR3 contains 14 residues. CDR3 sequence: CASSLVWGNNEQFF. CDR3 DNA sequence: TGTGCCAGCAGCTTAGTTTGGGGAAACAATGAGCAGTTCTTC.

This chain links TRBV9 with TRBJ2-1, with 9 bases aligning to TRBD1. Germline V CDR1 and CDR2: SGDLS, YYNGEE. The CDR3 runs to 15 residues. Unmatched junction bases numbered 2, after V lost 0 bases and J lost 4 bases. CDR3 nucleotide sequence: TGTGCCAGCAGCGTAGACGGACAGGGGTACAATGAGCAGTTCTTC. Its protein is CASSVDGQGYNEQFF.

This clonotype was detected ten times or more. V gene TRBV29-1 combines with J gene TRBJ2-7, with D uncertain. CDR1 and CDR2 (germline): SQVTM, ANQGSEA. The CDR3 contains 14 residues. V lost 6 bases, J lost 0 bases, and 15 bases lay in between. CDR3: CSVAPAANSYEQYF. The CDR3 DNA reads as TGCAGCGTGGCCCCGGCAGCCAACTCCTACGAGCAGTACTTC.

There are a few counts of this clonotype. The V and J genes are TRBV21-1 and TRBJ1-2; the listed D gene, TRBD1, was not tested against the DNA. TRBV21-1 is assigned pseudogene status. The CDR3 is 16 residues long. The CDR3 sequence: CASNYLLRDRGLGYTF. The CDR3 DNA reads TGTGCCAGCAATTATCTCCTACGGGACAGGGGGCTGGGCTACACCTTC.

This clonotype was recorded many times. The CDR3 protein is CASSLVTSGSYNEQFF. CDR3 coding DNA: TGTGCCAGCAGCTTAGTCACTAGCGGGTCCTACAATGAGCAGTTCTTC. The V call is TRBV11-1, the J call TRBJ2-1; the match to TRBD2 covers 9 bases. Germline lookup yields CDR1 SGHAT and CDR2 FQDESV (reference sequence). The CDR3 loop spans 16 amino acids. V lost 1 base and J lost 1; bases outside the gene matches: 2.

The chain joins TRBV7-2 to TRBJ2-1, with TRBD2 matching over 7 bases. CDR3 length equals 12 residues. Losses at the gene ends were 5 bases for V and 9 bases for J; bases not matched to a gene: 4. Germline V gene data show CDR1 as SGHTA and CDR2 as FQGNSA. The CDR3 region is CASSVQRGEQFF. CDR3 nucleotide sequence: TGTGCCAGCAGCGTTCAGCGGGGTGAGCAGTTCTTC.

This clonotype was detected ten times or more. The rearrangement uses TRBV24-1 and TRBJ2-2, with TRBD1 as a possible D gene (6 bases). Between the trimmed V and J ends, which lost 3 bases and 5 bases, there was a span of 9 bases. This CDR3 is built from 14 residues. Germline loops: CDR1 KGHDR, CDR2 SFDVKD. The DNA for the CDR3 is TGTGCCACCAGTGATACCAGGGGTACCGGGGAGCTGTTTTTT. Protein product: CATSDTRGTGELFF.

Ten or more counts support this clonotype. The chain employs TRBV6-1 and TRBJ2-3; 9 bases agree with TRBD2. CDR1 is MNHNS, CDR2 SASEGT, per germline. J lost 5 bases, V lost 5 bases, and 11 bases had no gene match. This CDR3 spans 16 amino acids. The CDR3 here is CASSPLDSGRGDTQYF. In DNA, the CDR3 is TGTGCCAGCAGTCCGCTCGATAGCGGGAGAGGAGATACGCAGTATTTT.

This clonotype was seen repeatedly, ten times or more. The V call is TRBV12-3 or TRBV12-4, the J call TRBJ2-1; 10 nucleotides line up with TRBD2. V was pared by 0 bases and J by 10 bases, with 6 bases of the junction left unmatched. This CDR3 has 15 amino acids. The CDR3 nucleotides read TGTGCCAGCAGTTTAGCCAGCGGGAGGGCCAAGGAGCAGTTCTTC. Translation gives CASSLASGRAKEQFF.

As concerns this clonotype: One end of the junction varies from germline; a read error may be responsible. J is TRBJ2-1 and V is TRBV20-1, with a tentative D call TRBD1 (6 bases). The germline V gene encodes CDR1 DFQATT and CDR2 SNEGSKA (reference sequence). The CDR3 totals 16 residues. CDR3 protein: CCALKASRTAHNEQFF. In DNA form, the CDR3 reads TGCTGTGCTCTTAAGGCCTCCCGGACAGCCCACAATGAGCAGTTCTTC.

This clonotype was picked up a small number of times. This rearrangement joins TRBV28 to TRBJ1-5; 8 nucleotides match TRBD1. Trimming cost V 5 bases and J 0 bases; bases outside gene matches: 15. The CDR3 covers 19 residues. In germline, CDR1 is MDHEN, CDR2 SYDVKM. The CDR3 region is CASSIRRWTGKYSNQPQHF. CDR3 nucleotides: TGTGCCAGCAGTATACGAAGATGGACAGGGAAATATAGCAATCAGCCCCAGCATTTT.

There are a few counts of this clonotype. This chain joins TRBV7-8 and TRBJ2-3, with TRBD2 matching 9 bases. Germline loops: CDR1 SGHVS, CDR2 FQNEAQ. V trimming: 1 base; J trimming: 5 bases; junction bases outside the gene matches: 7. CDR3 length equals 16 residues. The CDR3 loop reads CASSLGAGGPEDTQYF. CDR3 nucleotide sequence: TGTGCCAGCAGCTTAGGGGCGGGGGGGCCCGAAGATACGCAGTATTTT.